The following is a T cell receptor (beta chain) sequence with its context. Its target is not known. This entry comes from a study of cytomegalovirus exposure and HLA in healthy donors. The PCR was carried out with 60 Vbeta primers and 13 Jbeta primers. Original analysis: Later work found tens of millions of unique TCR beta chains, with approximately 12 million shared. Some clones are missing from TCRdb's copy, which holds only in-frame ones; the method was immunoSEQ multiplex PCR. From that table come the V and J calls and clone size; the DNA was used to work out D and trimming. The table records under 200,000 clones, 80% to 85% of them present only once. Study findings and constraints: Per a later analysis, HLA-associated TCR beta chains showed more clonal expansion than other, equally common TCR beta chains.

The sample comprised PBMCs. This receptor was identified in a woman aged 18 to 35 in good health and CMV-seronegative.

The CDR3 region has the DNA TGTGCCATCAGTGAGTTTGGGGGGGGATACAAAAACATTCAGTACTTC. Residues: CAISEFGGGYKNIQYF. This chain uses TRBV10-3 with TRBJ2-4; TRBD2 matches at 7 bases. The germline gives CDR1 ENHRY, CDR2 SYGVKD. V lost 1 base, J lost 3 bases, and 6 bases stayed unmatched. The CDR3 runs 16 residues.